This T cell receptor beta chain comes out of a study of CXCR3-negative and CXCR3-positive naive CD8 T cells. Whole-study findings and limits: Comparison of naive cells showed more hydrophobic TRB CDR3s in CXCR3-positive than in CXCR3-negative naive cells.

About this clonotype itself: Its cognate antigen is unknown.

It was by 5' RACE with UMI labels that the TRB cDNA libraries were prepared. TCRdb reprocessed the 5' RACE reads; each CDR3 protein has one entry and no DNA is given. Its table records more than 80,000 distinct CDR3 sequences. The length of the CDR3 is 14 residues. The V gene's germline CDR1 is ENHRY and CDR2 SYGVKD. This receptor was identified in a human donor in good health. Some clones in this sample may be carry-over from other donors' samples. The sequenced sample consisted of naive CXCR3+ CD8+ T cells from blood. Indicated subset: CD45RO-CCR7+CD27+CD95- naive CD8+ T cells expressing CXCR3 (TNR3+). The chain links TRBV10-3 to TRBJ2-1; TCRdb calls TRBD1, which cannot be checked without DNA. CDR3 residues: CAISDLQGYNEQFF.